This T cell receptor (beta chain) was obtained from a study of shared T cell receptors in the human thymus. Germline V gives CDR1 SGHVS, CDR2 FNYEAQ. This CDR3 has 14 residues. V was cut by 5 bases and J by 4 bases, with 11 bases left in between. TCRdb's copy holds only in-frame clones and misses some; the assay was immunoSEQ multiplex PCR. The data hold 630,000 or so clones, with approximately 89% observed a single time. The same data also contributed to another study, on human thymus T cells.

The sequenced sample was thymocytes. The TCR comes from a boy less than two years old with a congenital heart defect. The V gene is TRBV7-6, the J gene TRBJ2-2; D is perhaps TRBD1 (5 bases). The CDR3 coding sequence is TGTGCCAGCAGCGTCCCCGACAGCACCGGGGAGCTGTTTTTT. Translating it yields CASSVPDSTGELFF.